This T cell receptor (beta chain) emerged from a study of cytomegalovirus exposure and HLA in healthy donors. Broader study findings: Diagnosis of cytomegalovirus status made by the classifier reportedly showed high specificity and sensitivity.

Assay used: immunoSEQ multiplex PCR; TCRdb lists only in-frame clones, some missing. The sample records about 79,000 clones, under 95% being singletons. This clone is a singleton in its sample. Antigen specificity is unknown. The CDR3 loop spans 16 amino acids. V was trimmed by 2 bases and J by 1 base, leaving 15 bases between them. Germline CDR1 reads SGHTA; CDR2 reads FQGTGA. The sequence was collected from a young woman in good health and CMV-seronegative. The sequencing input was PBMCs. The V call is TRBV7-3, the J call TRBJ2-7; D may be TRBD2 (5 bases). The CDR3 DNA reads as TGTGCCAGCAGCTTAGCGCAACAGACTAAATCCTACGAGCAGTACTTC. Encoded protein: CASSLAQQTKSYEQYF.